These 21 T cell receptor beta chains share one sample of origin, sequenced in a study of T cell clones after liver transplantation. TCRdb keeps only in-frame clones here, not all; method: immunoSEQ multiplex PCR. Among 45,000 to 55,000 clones listed, approximately 84% were seen once. The source was CD4+ T cells from blood, collected before liver transplant. The receptors stem from a human donor who received a liver transplant.

The rearrangement joins TRBV29-1 to TRBJ1-1, with 7 nucleotides matching TRBD1. The CDR3 contains 12 residues. Germline assignment: CDR1 SQVTM and CDR2 ANQGSEA. V lost 5 bases to trimming and J lost 8 bases; unmatched junction nucleotides: 8. CDR3 residues: CSVLKGQQEAFF. The DNA for the CDR3 is TGCAGCGTTCTGAAGGGACAGCAAGAAGCTTTCTTT.

The rearrangement links TRBV4-3 to TRBJ2-1; 11 bases align to TRBD2. The J segment lost 2 bases and the V segment lost 8 bases, leaving 5 bases of the junction unmatched. The germline gives CDR1 LGHNA, CDR2 YSLEER. The CDR3 runs to 15 residues. This chain's CDR3 is CASSIAGGPYNEQFF. CDR3 nucleotides: TGCGCCAGCTCCATAGCGGGGGGGCCCTACAATGAGCAGTTCTTC.

This clone came up a few times. J is TRBJ2-7 and V is TRBV27; TRBD1 matches 8 bases. CDR3 length: 15 residues. The V gene end was trimmed by 6 bases and the J gene end by 3 bases; junction bases not matched to a gene: 10. In germline, CDR1 is MNHEY, CDR2 SMNVEV (reference sequence). The chain's CDR3 is CASRGAGTGDYEQYF. CDR3 DNA sequence: TGTGCCAGCAGAGGTGCCGGGACAGGTGACTACGAGCAGTACTTC.

By its share, this clone is medium-sized. V and J are TRBV9 and TRBJ2-1; the match to TRBD2 covers 9 bases. The V gene's germline CDR1 is SGDLS and CDR2 YYNGEE. This CDR3 is 15 amino acids long. V lost 4 bases and J lost 1; bases outside the gene matches: 3. The CDR3 DNA sequence: TGTGCCAGCAGCCCTAGCGGGGATTCCTACAATGAGCAGTTCTTC. The encoded protein is CASSPSGDSYNEQFF.

CDR3 DNA sequence: TGTGCCAGCAGCACCGGACTAGCGGTCCAAGAGACCCAGTACTTC. Translated, it gives CASSTGLAVQETQYF. The rearrangement joins TRBV9 to TRBJ2-5; TRBD2 matches 10 bases. Germline CDR1 reads SGDLS; CDR2 reads YYNGEE. V lost 4 bases, J lost 1 base, and 4 bases stayed unmatched. This CDR3 contains 15 residues.

The chain couples TRBV5-1 to TRBJ2-7; perhaps TRBD2 as D (6 bases). The length of the CDR3 is 17 residues. Germline CDR1 reads SGHRS; CDR2 reads YFSETQ. V gave up 3 bases and J gave up 3 bases, with 22 bases separating them. CDR3 region: CASSSSRTGLTDYEQYF. DNA of the CDR3: TGCGCCAGCAGCTCCTCGAGGACGGGACTGACCGACTACGAGCAGTACTTC.

This chain links TRBV7-2 with TRBJ1-4, with D perhaps matching TRBD1 (6 bases). V was clipped by 1 base and J by 2 bases, with 14 bases between them. There are 17 residues in the CDR3. The germline CDR1 and CDR2 sequences are SGHTA and FQGNSA. The CDR3 loop reads CASSLDIRTDTNEKLFF. CDR3 sequence (DNA): TGTGCCAGCAGCTTAGACATAAGGACAGATACTAATGAAAAACTGTTTTTT.

The chain couples TRBV12-5 to TRBJ1-2; maybe TRBD1 (5 bases). The V gene's germline CDR1 is LGHNT and CDR2 FRNRAP. The CDR3 covers 15 residues. Trimming took off 4 bases at V and 1 base at J, with 13 bases between the two ends. The CDR3 DNA reads TGTGCTAGTGGTTCAATATCAGGGATTAACTATGGCTACACCTTC. Amino acid sequence: CASGSISGINYGYTF.

The rearrangement joins TRBV4-3 to TRBJ2-2; 7 bases align to TRBD1. The CDR3 length is 16 residues. Germline V gene sequence: CDR1 LGHNA, CDR2 YSLEER. The V gene end was trimmed by 1 base and the J gene end by 0 bases; junction bases not matched to a gene: 2. The CDR3 spells CASSQVGTANTGELFF. The CDR3 nucleotides are TGCGCCAGCAGCCAAGTCGGGACAGCGAACACCGGGGAGCTGTTTTTT.

This clone was counted only a few times. The chain employs TRBV5-1 and TRBJ2-6; 8 nucleotides line up with TRBD1. Germline CDR1 SGHRS, CDR2 YFSETQ. CDR3 length: 18 residues. V was pared by 4 bases and J by 0 bases, with 9 bases of the junction left unmatched. CDR3 amino acids: CASSHLGQASSGANVLTF. CDR3 bases: TGCGCCAGCAGCCACTTGGGACAGGCAAGCTCTGGGGCCAACGTCCTGACTTTC.

V gene TRBV6-1 combines with J gene TRBJ2-2; 7 bases are a match to TRBD1. V lost 2 bases to trimming and J lost 2 bases; unmatched junction nucleotides: 5. The germline V gene encodes CDR1 MNHNS and CDR2 SASEGT. This CDR3 is built from 16 residues. The CDR3 DNA reads TGTGCCAGCAGTGAACAAGGACAGGCCAACACCGGGGAGCTGTTTTTT. This translates into CASSEQGQANTGELFF.

In its sample, this clone was seen a few times. V and J are TRBV5-1 and TRBJ1-5; D is unclear. The germline V gene encodes CDR1 SGHRS and CDR2 YFSETQ. The CDR3 contains 13 residues. Trimming removed 3 bases at V and 3 bases at J, with 7 bases between. The CDR3 reads CASSSDPNQPQHF. Here the CDR3 DNA reads TGCGCCAGCAGCTCGGACCCCAATCAGCCCCAGCATTTT.

The chain links TRBV10-2 to TRBJ2-2, with 7 bases lining up with TRBD1. The trim removed 5 bases at V and 5 bases at J, leaving 5 bases unmatched. This CDR3 region has 14 residues. Germline V gene data show CDR1 as WSHSY and CDR2 as SAAADI. CDR3 residues: CASSPDRRTGELFF. The CDR3 bases are TGCGCCAGCAGTCCGGACAGGAGGACCGGGGAGCTGTTTTTT.

This clone is labeled medium-sized. V is TRBV27 and J is TRBJ1-2; TRBD1 might be the D (6 bases). V was pared by 4 bases and J by 2 bases, with 14 bases between. CDR3 length equals 15 residues. Germline CDR1 MNHEY, CDR2 SMNVEV (reference sequence). This CDR3 is CASSSPGRGNYGYTF. The CDR3 coding sequence is TGTGCCAGCAGTTCCCCAGGAAGGGGGAACTATGGCTACACCTTC.

The chain joins TRBV7-2 to TRBJ2-2; tentative D call: TRBD2 (6 bases). CDR1 and CDR2 from the germline V gene are SGHTA and FQGNSA. This CDR3 is 16 amino acids long. V dropped 5 bases and J dropped 3 bases, with 16 bases sitting between them. As DNA, the CDR3 is TGTGCCAGCAGCGCCGACAGACTAGTATACACCGGGGAGCTGTTTTTT. It codes for CASSADRLVYTGELFF.

The chain recombines TRBV7-6 with TRBJ1-5; unclear D gene. The CDR3 spans 15 residues. Per the germline V gene, CDR1 is SGHVS and CDR2 is FNYEAQ. V gave up 6 bases and J gave up 9 bases, with 21 bases separating them. Written as DNA, the CDR3 is TGTGCCAGCAGTCAAGAGGGCTTTGATCCGGGGCCCCAGCATTTT. This gives the protein CASSQEGFDPGPQHF.

The V gene is TRBV7-9, the J gene TRBJ2-3; 7 bases fit TRBD2. Germline assignment: CDR1 SEHNR and CDR2 FQNEAQ (reference sequence). Trimming removed 3 bases from V and 4 bases from J; junction bases left unmatched: 1. CDR3 length: 13 amino acids. The CDR3 here is CASSFAGADTQYF. The CDR3 DNA follows: TGTGCCAGCAGCTTTGCGGGAGCAGATACGCAGTATTTT.

This chain joins TRBV5-1 and TRBJ2-5; 11 bases are shared with TRBD1. CDR1 SGHRS and CDR2 YFSETQ come from the germline V gene. The trim removed 3 bases at V and 3 bases at J, leaving 7 bases unmatched. The CDR3 runs 16 residues. CDR3 DNA: TGCGCCAGCAGCTGGACAGGGGGCGCTTCTAAAGAGACCCAGTACTTC. It yields the protein CASSWTGGASKETQYF.

The chain recombines TRBV27 with TRBJ1-2; TRBD1 agrees at 8 bases. Germline V gene data show CDR1 as MNHEY and CDR2 as SMNVEV (reference sequence). CDR3 length: 13 amino acids. V gave up 2 bases and J gave up 7 bases; unmatched junction bases: 3. The CDR3 loop is CASSLQGAVGYTF. As DNA, the CDR3 is TGTGCCAGCAGTTTACAGGGGGCAGTTGGCTACACCTTC.

This chain joins TRBV10-3 and TRBJ2-3, with 7 bases matching TRBD2. CDR1 is ENHRY and CDR2 is SYGVKD in the germline V gene. V shed 6 bases, J shed 2 bases, and the junction held 5 bases outside the gene matches. This CDR3 region has 14 residues. The CDR3 nucleotides read TGTGCCATCAGAGCACTAGCGCTCACAGATACGCAGTATTTT. This encodes CAIRALALTDTQYF.

This clone was counted only a few times. The CDR3 loop reads CASSVGEGAWETQYF. The DNA for the CDR3 is TGTGCCAGCAGCGTAGGGGAGGGGGCGTGGGAGACCCAGTACTTC. This rearrangement joins TRBV9 to TRBJ2-5; D is tentatively TRBD1 or TRBD2 (7 bases each). CDR3 length: 15 residues. Germline loops: CDR1 SGDLS, CDR2 YYNGEE. V was clipped by 0 bases and J by 5 bases, with 14 bases between them.